The clone carrying this T cell receptor (beta chain) was recorded only once. Its antigen is unknown. The data belong to a study of cytomegalovirus exposure and HLA in healthy donors. Study-wide context: Unique TCRs from HLA-typed donors, roughly 87 million of them, were held in an early data release. Study-wide points: Rarity characterized most TCR sequences, yet some public TCRs appeared in many donors. In a later analysis, most CMV-associated TCR beta chains appeared HLA-restricted.

Vbeta (60) and Jbeta (13) primers were used in the PCR. This table comes from immunoSEQ multiplex PCR, and its TCRdb copy is limited to in-frame clones, with some not included. Of about 90,000 clones in the sample, about nine tenths were seen once. The clonotype originates from a man aged 18 to 30 in good health and CMV-seronegative. The sample was PBMCs.

CDR3 sequence (DNA): TGTGCCAGCAGCCAAGTCAAGGGGGCTTGGTATGGCTACACCTTC. Its translation is CASSQVKGAWYGYTF. The chain is built from TRBV14 and TRBJ1-2; 7 bases map to TRBD1. This CDR3 spans 15 amino acids. V trimming: 1 base; J trimming: 5 bases; junction bases outside the gene matches: 7. Germline assignment: CDR1 SGHDN and CDR2 FVKESK. The full variable domain, its missing parts supplied by reference TRBV14 and TRBJ1-2, is EAGVTQFPSHSVIEKGQTVTLRCDPISGHDNLYWYRRVMGKEIKFLLHFVKESKQDESGMPNNRFLAERTGGTYSTLKVQPAELEDSGVYFCASSQVKGAWYGYTFGSGTRLTVV.